A single sample gave rise to the 25 T cell receptor beta chains below, sequenced in a study of human T cells and chemical hapten exposure. TCRdb redid the calling of the RACE reads with MiXCR, one entry per CDR3 protein. The sample carries around 75,000 distinct CDR3 sequences, about 12% recorded once. The sample's time point: patch test 1, 2 weeks after DPC sensitization. Treatment: therapeutic diphenylcyclopropenone sensitization with weekly scalp DPC. Sequencing used whole blood, obtained in connection with sensitization to the hapten diphenylcyclopropenone (DPC). Receptors originate from a woman aged 55-75 years with alopecia areata. Some clones in this sample may be carry-over from other donors' samples.

This clonotype was seen many times. The rearrangement joins TRBV12-3 or TRBV12-4 to TRBJ2-3; 10 bases agree with TRBD1. Trimming took 6 bases from V and 3 from J; bases not matched to a gene: 15. The CDR3 is made up of 18 amino acids. CDR3 sequence reads: CASRTGGRSRHPTDTQYF. In DNA, the CDR3 is TGTGCCAGCAGGACAGGGGGCCGGTCCCGCCATCCAACAGATACGCAGTATTTT.

V and J are TRBV20-1 and TRBJ1-2; a weak D match, TRBD1 (6 bases). This CDR3 has 12 residues. The germline V and J ends were trimmed by 6 bases and 3 bases, with 11 bases remaining between them. CDR1 is DFQATT, CDR2 SNEGSKA, per germline (reference sequence). The CDR3 DNA sequence: TGCAGTGCCAGGACAGACGACTATGGCTACACCTTC. Encoded protein: CSARTDDYGYTF.

This clonotype was seen many times. The J gene is TRBJ2-3, the V gene TRBV29-1; D possibly uses TRBD1 or TRBD2 (5 bases each). V was shortened by 4 bases and J by 4 bases, with 15 bases between the two germline ends. Germline CDR1 and CDR2: SQVTM and ANQGSEA. The CDR3 totals 14 residues. The CDR3 protein is CSVVAYLGADTQYF. The CDR3 nucleotides read TGCAGCGTTGTAGCGTATCTGGGGGCAGATACGCAGTATTTT.

The chain links TRBV12-3 or TRBV12-4 to TRBJ1-6; 7 nucleotides align to TRBD1. J was trimmed by 6 bases and V by 6 bases; bases with no gene match: 8. The CDR3 consists of 15 residues. CDR3 in amino acids: CASSSRQGGNSPLHF. In nucleotides, the CDR3 is TGTGCCAGCAGCTCAAGACAGGGCGGTAATTCACCCCTCCACTTT.

There are a few counts of this clonotype. The V and J genes are TRBV3-1 and TRBJ1-2, with a possible D match to TRBD1 (6 bases). Germline CDR1 reads LGHDT; CDR2 reads YNNKEL (reference sequence). The CDR3 loop spans 14 amino acids. V shed 4 bases and J shed 1 base, with 10 bases lying between them. CDR3: CASSPQGGNYGYTF. The CDR3 DNA reads as TGTGCCAGCAGCCCACAGGGAGGTAACTATGGCTACACCTTC.

A few counts support this clonotype. The gene calls are TRBV12-5 and TRBJ1-5; no clear D gene. This CDR3 is 14 amino acids long. The germline V and J ends were trimmed by 2 bases and 7 bases, with 12 bases remaining between them. Germline V gene data show CDR1 as LGHNT and CDR2 as FRNRAP. The CDR3 DNA sequence: TGTGCTAGTGGTTTGTGGCCAGCCGAGCAGCCCCAGCATTTT. Translated: CASGLWPAEQPQHF.

This clonotype was picked up many times. V is TRBV4-1 and J is TRBJ1-2; tentative D call: TRBD1 (6 bases). The germline CDR1 and CDR2 sequences are MGHRA and YSYEKL. The V end was cut by 2 bases, the J end by 2 bases, with 12 bases between. The CDR3 has 15 amino acids. This CDR3 reads CASSQRGRGNYGYTF. The CDR3, as DNA: TGCGCCAGCAGCCAAAGGGGGAGGGGGAACTATGGCTACACCTTC.

This clonotype appeared a few times. CDR3 coding DNA: TGTGCCAGCAGTGGAGGGTTGGGCCTAAACGAGGGGACTGAAGCTTTCTTT. Protein product: CASSGGLGLNEGTEAFF. This chain uses TRBV11-2 with TRBJ1-1; D possibly corresponds to TRBD1 (5 bases). Germline CDR1 is SGHAT and CDR2 is FQNNGV. The CDR3 has 17 amino acids. The germline V and J ends were trimmed by 6 bases and 5 bases, with 25 bases remaining between them. Filled out from reference TRBV11-2 and TRBJ1-1, the complete variable domain reads EAGVAQSPRYKIIEKRQSVAFWCNPISGHATLYWYQQILGQGPKLLIQFQNNGVVDDSQLPKDRFSAERLKGVDSTLKIQPAKLEDSAVYLCASSGGLGLNEGTEAFFGQGTRLTVV.

This clonotype was seen repeatedly, ten times or more. V gene TRBV18 combines with J gene TRBJ1-1; weak D call: TRBD1 (5 bases). In germline, CDR1 is KGHSH, CDR2 LQKENI. The CDR3 spans 15 residues. V lost 3 bases to trimming and J lost 2 bases, with 13 bases between them. The chain's CDR3 is CASSPSSGSNTEAFF. CDR3 nucleotide sequence: TGTGCCAGCTCACCGAGCTCAGGGTCTAACACTGAAGCTTTCTTT.

As concerns this clonotype: At one of its ends the junction is not consistent with the germline gene, which may arise from a read error. The chain recombines TRBV12-3 or TRBV12-4 with TRBJ2-7; possibly TRBD2 for D (6 bases). This CDR3 is 14 amino acids long. The CDR3 sequence is CVSRSGTAFYEQYF. The DNA for the CDR3 is TGTGTCAGCCGCTCCGGGACTGCATTCTACGAGCAGTACTTC.

The chain recombines TRBV5-5 with TRBJ1-6; 10 bases align to TRBD1. V lost 4 bases and J lost 7; bases outside the gene matches: 5. Per the germline V gene, CDR1 is SGHKS and CDR2 is YYEKEE (reference sequence). The CDR3 is made up of 15 amino acids. CDR3 sequence reads: CASSPRDRGNSPLHF. CDR3 nucleotide sequence: TGTGCCAGCAGCCCCCGGGACAGGGGAAATTCACCCCTCCACTTT.

The chain couples TRBV18 to TRBJ2-3; D gene ambiguous. Germline-derived CDR1 and CDR2 are KGHSH and LQKENI. The CDR3 totals 15 residues. With 1 base removed from V and 2 bases from J, the gap between germline ends came to 10 bases. CDR3 sequence: CASSPRAAYTDTQYF. The CDR3 nucleotides are TGTGCCAGCTCACCACGGGCAGCTTACACAGATACGCAGTATTTT.

The chain couples TRBV7-9 to TRBJ2-1; D uncertain. The CDR3 totals 14 residues. V lost 3 bases to trimming and J lost 2 bases, with 8 bases between them. Germline CDR1 SEHNR, CDR2 FQNEAQ (reference sequence). The CDR3 DNA reads TGTGCCAGCAGCTTCCAAGCTCCCTACAATGAGCAGTTCTTC. Translation: CASSFQAPYNEQFF.

This clonotype was found a few times. The rearrangement joins TRBV6-5 to TRBJ2-3, with D hard to call. The germline V and J ends were trimmed by 11 bases and 0 bases, with 15 bases remaining between them. Germline values: CDR1 MNHEY, CDR2 SVGAGI. The CDR3 is 14 amino acids. For the CDR3, the DNA is TGTGCCGCTCGCCCAGCATTTAGCACAGATACGCAGTATTTT. It codes for CAARPAFSTDTQYF.

The gene calls are TRBV7-6 and TRBJ2-3, with TRBD2 identical over 10 bases. V lost 0 bases to trimming and J lost 2 bases; unmatched junction nucleotides: 5. CDR3 length: 17 residues. Germline CDR1 and CDR2: SGHVS and FNYEAQ. The CDR3 sequence is CASSLASSGGPTDTQYF. DNA of the CDR3: TGTGCCAGCAGCTTAGCGAGTAGCGGGGGGCCCACAGATACGCAGTATTTT.

Ten or more counts support this clonotype. The V call is TRBV4-1, the J call TRBJ2-3; 7 bases are a match to TRBD1. Germline-derived CDR1 and CDR2 are MGHRA and YSYEKL. The CDR3 totals 18 residues. V lost 4 bases and J lost 3; bases outside the gene matches: 16. The chain's CDR3 is CASSLVSGGVLMTDTQYF. In nucleotides, the CDR3 is TGCGCCAGCAGCCTCGTGTCAGGGGGAGTCTTGATGACAGATACGCAGTATTTT.

The rearrangement links TRBV7-2 to TRBJ2-5; the D is unclear. Trimming shortened V by 5 bases and J by 13 bases, and 17 bases separated the two germline ends. The germline CDR1 and CDR2 sequences are SGHTA and FQGNSA. This CDR3 has 12 amino acids. CDR3 loop: CASSRLRPQPYF. CDR3 bases: TGTGCCAGCAGCCGGCTCCGGCCTCAACCGTACTTC. Full variable domain (outside the CDR3, taken from reference TRBV7-2 and TRBJ2-5): GAGVSQSPSNKVTEKGKDVELRCDPISGHTALYWYRQSLGQGLEFLIYFQGNSAPDKSGLPSDRFSAERTGGSVSTLTIQRTQQEDSAVYLCASSRLRPQPYFGPGTRLLVL.

This clonotype has a count of ten or more. The chain is built from TRBV7-8 and TRBJ2-3; no firm D call. Trimming shortened V by 0 bases and J by 0 bases, and 16 bases separated the two germline ends. Germline values: CDR1 SGHVS, CDR2 FQNEAQ. The CDR3 contains 18 residues. CDR3 coding DNA: TGTGCCAGCAGCTTAGCGGTACGCTATACTCCTAGCACAGATACGCAGTATTTT. It specifies CASSLAVRYTPSTDTQYF.

This clonotype was counted between two and nine times. The rearrangement links TRBV29-1 to TRBJ1-1, with D unresolved. The CDR3 covers 13 residues. V was trimmed by 6 bases and J by 3 bases, leaving 14 bases between them. The germline gives CDR1 SQVTM, CDR2 ANQGSEA. CDR3 amino acids: CSVARLEDTEAFF. CDR3 sequence (DNA): TGCAGCGTCGCTCGATTAGAGGACACTGAAGCTTTCTTT.

There are many counts of this clonotype. CDR3 coding DNA: TGTGCCAGCAGTTACTCCGATGAGCAGTTCTTC. Translated: CASSYSDEQFF. The V gene is TRBV6-2 or TRBV6-3, the J gene TRBJ2-1; no definite D call. The CDR3 extends over 11 amino acids. Trimming left V 0 bases short and J 8 bases short, with 2 bases between. Germline V gene sequence: CDR1 MNHEY, CDR2 SVGEGT.

This clonotype was seen many times. In nucleotides, the CDR3 is TGCGCCAGCAGAAAAGGGGACACAACGAACACTGAAGCTTTCTTT. Encoded protein: CASRKGDTTNTEAFF. The V and J genes are TRBV5-1 and TRBJ1-1; D is possibly TRBD1 (6 bases). This CDR3 comprises 15 residues. V shed 5 bases and J shed 1 base, with 15 bases lying between them. From germline, CDR1 is SGHRS and CDR2 YFSETQ. Full variable domain (rest looked up from reference TRBV5-1 and TRBJ1-1): KAGVTQTPRYLIKTRGQQVTLSCSPISGHRSVSWYQQTPGQGLQFLFEYFSETQRNKGNFPGRFSGRQFSNSRSEMNVSTLELGDSALYLCASRKGDTTNTEAFFGQGTRLTVV.

This clonotype was detected ten times or more. V is TRBV10-3 and J is TRBJ2-3; possible D gene TRBD2, 5 bases. CDR1 is ENHRY and CDR2 is SYGVKD in the germline V gene. With 2 bases removed from V and 6 bases from J, the gap between germline ends came to 9 bases. The CDR3 runs 13 residues. This CDR3 is CAISENPGDTQYF. As DNA, the CDR3 is TGTGCCATCAGTGAGAACCCGGGGGATACGCAGTATTTT.

As regards this clonotype: The junction does not match germline at one end; this may be a read error. CDR3 loop: CTSSQDGGGGTEAFF. The CDR3 nucleotides are TGCACCAGCAGCCAAGATGGAGGGGGTGGAACTGAAGCTTTCTTT. The V and J genes are TRBV4-1 and TRBJ1-1; tentatively, D is TRBD1 (6 bases). The CDR3 has 15 residues. Germline CDR1 reads MGHRA; CDR2 reads YSYEKL.

This clonotype has ten or more counts. The chain carries TRBV2 and TRBJ2-1; 7 positions agree with TRBD2. Germline CDR1 SNHLY, CDR2 FYNNEI. V lost 2 bases, J lost 15 bases, and 7 bases stayed unmatched. The CDR3 is 12 amino acids. The CDR3 DNA reads TGTGCCAGCAGTGAAAGAGCGGGGTCTCGGTTCTTC. This translates into CASSERAGSRFF.

This chain joins TRBV20-1 and TRBJ2-1, with TRBD1 matching 8 bases. The CDR3 runs 15 residues. Germline V gene lookup returns CDR1 DFQATT and CDR2 SNEGSKA (reference sequence). Trimming at V came to 3 bases and at J to 6 bases, leaving 10 bases not matched to a gene. CDR3 loop: CSARMSDRGLNEQFF. CDR3 coding DNA: TGCAGTGCTAGGATGAGTGACAGGGGACTCAATGAGCAGTTCTTC.